What follows are 20 T cell receptor beta chains derived from one specimen sequenced in a study of blood T cells in healthy people across ages. A second 7 to 11 cycle PCR used barcoded and J-beta primers. TCRdb processed the 5' RACE reads anew with MiXCR; each CDR3 protein has one entry. The sample consists of some 900,000 distinct CDR3 sequences, more than 25% of them appearing once. The material sequenced was blood. These receptors came from a woman older than 75 in good health.

This chain connects TRBV7-9 to TRBJ1-4; possibly TRBD1 for D (5 bases). Trimming left V 5 bases short and J 4 bases short, with 14 bases between. This CDR3 is built from 15 residues. Germline-derived CDR1 and CDR2 are SEHNR and FQNEAQ (reference sequence). For the CDR3, the DNA is TGTGCCAGCAGCCGTGGGGGAGGCGTTAATGAAAAACTGTTTTTT. Protein sequence: CASSRGGGVNEKLFF.

This clonotype was picked up many times. The gene calls are TRBV5-1 and TRBJ2-1; 11 bases are shared with TRBD2. CDR3 length: 14 residues. J gave up 5 bases and V 7 bases, and 5 bases lay outside the gene matches. Germline V gene data show CDR1 as SGHRS and CDR2 as YFSETQ. CDR3 loop: CASRRGLADNEQFF. The CDR3 DNA reads TGCGCCAGCCGCAGGGGACTAGCGGACAATGAGCAGTTCTTC.

This chain joins TRBV6-5 and TRBJ1-1; D is ambiguous. Germline V gene data show CDR1 as MNHEY and CDR2 as SVGAGI. Trimming removed 5 bases from V and 5 bases from J, with 6 bases in between. This CDR3 comprises 11 residues. For the CDR3, the DNA is TGTGCCAGCAGTGGCTTTACTGAAGCTTTCTTT. Translation: CASSGFTEAFF.

This clonotype appeared many times. The chain employs TRBV29-1 and TRBJ1-2; 8 bases match TRBD1. Germline V gives CDR1 SQVTM, CDR2 ANQGSEA. The CDR3 runs to 13 residues. The CDR3 bases are TGCAGTGCCGGCAGGGGGCAAAACTATGGCTACACCTTC. This encodes CSAGRGQNYGYTF.

This chain uses TRBV5-5 with TRBJ2-7; 10 bases are shared with TRBD1. Trimming at V came to 4 bases and at J to 7 bases, leaving 11 bases not matched to a gene. This CDR3 comprises 15 residues. Germline lookup yields CDR1 SGHKS and CDR2 YYEKEE (reference sequence). The CDR3 DNA reads as TGTGCCAGCAGCCCCGGACAGGGGGTAGACAATGAGCAGTACTTC. Protein: CASSPGQGVDNEQYF.

A note on this clonotype: Since a much larger clone is just one base distant, this may be a read error. The genes are TRBV5-6 and TRBJ2-1; 16 positions agree with TRBD2. Germline V lookup: CDR1 SGHDT, CDR2 YYEEEE. The CDR3 consists of 19 residues. The CDR3 sequence: CASGLGGGLAGGNYNEQFF. As DNA, the CDR3 is TGTGCCAGCGGCTTAGGAGGGGGACTAGCGGGGGGGAACTACAATGAGCAGTTCTTC.

This clonotype was seen repeatedly, ten times or more. At one of its ends the junction is not consistent with the germline gene, which may arise from a read error. V is TRBV7-2 and J is TRBJ2-3, with D maybe TRBD2 (5 bases). There are 13 residues in the CDR3. Germline V lookup: CDR1 SGHTA, CDR2 FQGNSA. Here the CDR3 reads CASSLERADTQYF. The CDR3 coding sequence is TGTGCCAGCAGTTTAGAGAGGGCAGATACGCAGTATTTT.

Comment on this clonotype: Germline and junction disagree at one end, which may indicate a read error. The chain joins TRBV20-1 to TRBJ2-1, with 8 bases that match TRBD1. The CDR3 loop spans 13 amino acids. The germline V gene has CDR1 DFQATT and CDR2 SNEGSKA (reference sequence). The CDR3 nucleotides are TGCAGTCCGGAGGACAGGGTATTAGAGACCCAGGTCTTC. Its protein is CSPEDRVLETQVF.

This clonotype was counted only a few times. This may come from a read error, since a much larger clone is one base off. The chain links TRBV20-1 to TRBJ2-7; TRBD1 matches at 8 bases. The tail of the sequence fits TRBJ2-5 better, so the J call may be wrong. CDR1 and CDR2 (germline): DFQATT, SNEGSKA (reference sequence). The CDR3 is 12 residues long. CDR3 DNA: TGCAGTGCCGAGACAGGGGAGGAGACCCAGTACTTC. Encoded protein: CSAETGEETQYF.

This clonotype was observed a handful of times. A much larger clone differs by one base, so this may be a read error. The rearrangement uses TRBV12-3 or TRBV12-4 and TRBJ2-3, with D possibly TRBD1 on 6 matching bases. V was shortened by 2 bases and J by 5 bases, with 14 bases between the two germline ends. This CDR3 has 15 amino acids. CDR3 residues: CASSLRAGVGDTQYF. CDR3 bases: TGTGCCAGCAGTTTAAGAGCAGGGGTGGGAGATACGCAGTATTTT.

This clonotype was seen at least ten times. This chain joins TRBV3-1 and TRBJ2-3; D is unresolved. V dropped 3 bases and J dropped 6 bases, with 10 bases sitting between them. The CDR3 has 13 residues. Germline V gene sequence: CDR1 LGHDT, CDR2 YNNKEL (reference sequence). DNA for the CDR3: TGTGCCAGCAGCCAGGGCCTAAGGGATACGCAGTATTTT. Protein product: CASSQGLRDTQYF.

The V gene is TRBV27, the J gene TRBJ1-2, with 8 nucleotides matching TRBD1. V dropped 5 bases and J dropped 6; count of bases not matched to a gene: 14. Germline V CDR1 and CDR2: MNHEY, SMNVEV (reference sequence). CDR3 length equals 16 residues. As DNA, the CDR3 is TGTGCCAGCAGTCTGATGACAGGGGCGGAAACAGATGGCTACACCTTC. Its protein product is CASSLMTGAETDGYTF.

V and J are TRBV15 and TRBJ1-2; D not resolved. The V gene's germline CDR1 is LNHNV and CDR2 YYDKDF (reference sequence). V shed 1 base and J shed 10 bases, with 13 bases lying between them. This CDR3 region has 13 residues. Here the CDR3 DNA reads TGTGCCACCAGCAGAGGTGGGCTGGTCGACTACACCTTC. It translates to CATSRGGLVDYTF.

There are a few counts of this clonotype. The chain has TRBV27 and TRBJ2-1; 10 bases match TRBD2. This CDR3 comprises 17 residues. V lost 3 bases and J lost 7; bases outside the gene matches: 12. Per germline, CDR1 MNHEY and CDR2 SMNVEV (reference sequence). In DNA form, the CDR3 reads TGTGCCAGCAGTTTTCTCCCCACACTAGCGGGGAGTAATGAGCAGTTCTTC. This encodes CASSFLPTLAGSNEQFF.

This clonotype appeared many times. CDR3 in amino acids: CASSPSSGYYEQYF. CDR3 nucleotide sequence: TGTGCCAGCAGCCCCTCGTCAGGGTACTACGAGCAGTACTTC. The chain links TRBV9 to TRBJ2-7, with D possibly TRBD1 on 5 matching bases. Trimming pared 4 bases from V and 3 bases from J, leaving 14 bases between. Per the germline V gene, CDR1 is SGDLS and CDR2 is YYNGEE. The CDR3 sequence is 14 residues long.

Notes on this clonotype: This may be a read error: a much more frequent sequence differs by one nucleotide. The gene calls are TRBV29-1 and TRBJ2-1, with TRBD1 identical over 9 bases. CDR1 is SQVTM and CDR2 is ANQGSEA in the germline V gene. The CDR3 runs to 15 residues. The V gene end was trimmed by 6 bases and the J gene end by 7 bases; junction bases not matched to a gene: 13. In DNA, the CDR3 is TGCAGCGTGGTCGGGACAGGGAAAGAGGGGAATGAGCAGTTCTTC. Translating it yields CSVVGTGKEGNEQFF.

This clonotype was seen more than once but under ten times. The chain carries TRBV2 and TRBJ1-2; the match to TRBD1 covers 7 bases. The CDR3 consists of 14 residues. Trimming cost V 1 base and J 5 bases; bases outside gene matches: 4. Germline loops: CDR1 SNHLY, CDR2 FYNNEI. The CDR3 sequence is CASSEDTRGYGYTF. For the CDR3, the DNA is TGTGCCAGCAGTGAAGATACCAGGGGGTATGGCTACACCTTC.

There are a few counts of this clonotype. CDR3 sequence (DNA): TGTGCCAGCAGTTTCGGAGTTAGGAGTGGCTACACCTTC. This encodes CASSFGVRSGYTF. This chain connects TRBV12-3 or TRBV12-4 to TRBJ1-2, with D uncertain. Trimming took 3 bases from V and 7 from J, leaving 12 bases between them. CDR3 length: 13 amino acids.

CDR3 amino acids: CSATSGGGDIQYF. CDR3 bases: TGCAGTGCTACTAGCGGGGGGGGTGACATTCAGTACTTC. The rearrangement joins TRBV20-1 to TRBJ2-4, with 12 nucleotides matching TRBD2. Germline V gene data show CDR1 as DFQATT and CDR2 as SNEGSKA (reference sequence). The CDR3 totals 13 residues. V gave up 4 bases and J gave up 8 bases; unmatched junction bases: 3.

This clonotype came up a few times. This could be a read error, since a much larger clone is one nucleotide away. V is TRBV29-1 and J is TRBJ2-1, with TRBD2 identical over 13 bases. The CDR3 runs 17 residues. V lost 0 bases to trimming and J lost 13 bases; unmatched junction nucleotides: 15. Germline CDR1 SQVTM, CDR2 ANQGSEA. CDR3 protein: CSVEDRLAGGPQETQFF. For the CDR3, the DNA is TGCAGCGTTGAAGACAGACTAGCGGGGGGACCGCAAGAGACCCAGTTCTTC.